The rows below give T cell receptor beta chains drawn from one sample of a study of cytomegalovirus exposure and HLA in healthy donors. TCRdb's table, derived via immunoSEQ multiplex PCR, lists solely in-frame clones and lacks some. The sample has over 120,000 clones, 70% to 85% seen once. The sequenced sample consisted of PBMCs. The receptor source for this set is a woman aged 60-75 years in good health and CMV-seropositive. Each CDR3 is given with its conserved first and last residue. Fields, in order: V gene, clone size, J gene, D gene, CDR3 protein, CDR3 DNA. The D gene is left open where the match is weak. Only part of the rows carry a size: once, few, many, or a class if the clone is expanded.

v_gene: TRBV6-1; abundance: -; j_gene: TRBJ1-4; d_gene: TRBD1; CDR3aa: CASKTGGEEKLFF; CDR3nt: TGTGCCAGCAAAACAGGGGGCGAAGAAAAACTGTTTTTT
v_gene: TRBV28; abundance: -; j_gene: TRBJ2-5; d_gene: -; CDR3aa: CASSWGGLGRWTQYF; CDR3nt: TGTGCCAGCAGTTGGGGGGGGCTCGGACGCTGGACCCAGTACTTC
v_gene: TRBV14; abundance: -; j_gene: TRBJ2-3; d_gene: -; CDR3aa: CASSHSPSQDTQYF; CDR3nt: TGTGCCAGCAGCCATAGCCCATCTCAAGATACGCAGTATTTT
v_gene: TRBV7-8; abundance: -; j_gene: TRBJ2-5; d_gene: TRBD1; CDR3aa: CASSLGSGGRETQYF; CDR3nt: TGTGCCAGCAGCTTAGGATCAGGGGGCCGGGAGACCCAGTACTTC
v_gene: TRBV5-1; abundance: -; j_gene: TRBJ2-1; d_gene: -; CDR3aa: CASSPDIGAALRAHNEQFF; CDR3nt: TGCGCCAGCAGCCCAGATATCGGAGCGGCCCTGAGGGCACACAATGAGCAGTTCTTC
v_gene: TRBV19; abundance: -; j_gene: TRBJ2-5; d_gene: TRBD2; CDR3aa: CASSITSGRGETQYF; CDR3nt: TGTGCCAGTAGTATAACTAGCGGGAGAGGGGAGACCCAGTACTTC
v_gene: TRBV5-8; abundance: -; j_gene: TRBJ2-5; d_gene: -; CDR3aa: CASSLARQLQETQYF; CDR3nt: TGTGCCAGCAGCTTGGCCAGACAGCTCCAAGAGACCCAGTACTTC
v_gene: TRBV4-3; abundance: -; j_gene: TRBJ1-2; d_gene: -; CDR3aa: CASSQVRGLDGYTF; CDR3nt: TGCGCCAGCAGCCAAGTGCGGGGGTTGGATGGCTACACCTTC
v_gene: TRBV18; abundance: -; j_gene: TRBJ2-2; d_gene: -; CDR3aa: CASSPRTANTGELFF; CDR3nt: TGTGCCAGCTCACCTCGGACAGCTAACACCGGGGAGCTGTTTTTT
v_gene: TRBV27; abundance: few; j_gene: TRBJ2-7; d_gene: -; CDR3aa: CASSLDGSYYEQYF; CDR3nt: TGTGCCAGCAGTTTAGACGGGTCCTACTACGAGCAGTACTTC
v_gene: TRBV7-8; abundance: few; j_gene: TRBJ1-4; d_gene: TRBD1; CDR3aa: CASSQQGVGEKLFF; CDR3nt: TGTGCCAGCAGCCAACAGGGGGTAGGCGAAAAACTGTTTTTT
v_gene: TRBV4-3; abundance: -; j_gene: TRBJ1-6; d_gene: -; CDR3aa: CASSPGEGDSPLHF; CDR3nt: TGCGCCAGCAGCCCCGGGGAGGGCGATTCACCCCTCCACTTT
v_gene: TRBV6-6; abundance: -; j_gene: TRBJ2-7; d_gene: -; CDR3aa: CASSYSAIDRPYEQYF; CDR3nt: TGTGCCAGCAGTTACTCCGCCATTGACAGACCCTACGAGCAGTACTTC
v_gene: TRBV30; abundance: -; j_gene: TRBJ2-7; d_gene: -; CDR3aa: CAWSVPPGRMGYF; CDR3nt: TGTGCCTGGAGTGTACCCCCGGGAAGGATGGGTTACTTC
v_gene: TRBV27; abundance: -; j_gene: TRBJ1-2; d_gene: -; CDR3aa: CASSLAGLQFGGYTF; CDR3nt: TGTGCCAGCAGTTTAGCCGGACTTCAATTCGGTGGCTACACCTTC
v_gene: TRBV5-6; abundance: -; j_gene: TRBJ2-7; d_gene: TRBD1; CDR3aa: CASSPTGTGGYEQYF; CDR3nt: TGTGCCAGCAGCCCTACCGGGACAGGGGGCTACGAGCAGTACTTC
v_gene: TRBV6-5; abundance: -; j_gene: TRBJ1-1; d_gene: -; CDR3aa: CASSAGVGNTEAFF; CDR3nt: TGTGCCAGCAGTGCGGGTGTGGGGAACACTGAAGCTTTCTTT
v_gene: TRBV7-9; abundance: -; j_gene: TRBJ2-3; d_gene: TRBD1; CDR3aa: CASSLDRGAPDTQYF; CDR3nt: TGTGCCAGCAGTTTGGACAGGGGGGCCCCAGATACGCAGTATTTT
v_gene: TRBV19; abundance: few; j_gene: TRBJ2-7; d_gene: TRBD2; CDR3aa: CASSPHVGLAGAYEQYF; CDR3nt: TGTGCCAGTTCACCCCACGTGGGACTAGCGGGAGCCTACGAGCAGTACTTC
v_gene: TRBV6-5; abundance: once; j_gene: TRBJ1-4; d_gene: -; CDR3aa: CASSHNEKTGGLFF; CDR3nt: TGTGCCAGCAGCCATAACGAGAAGACAGGAGGTCTGTTTTTT
v_gene: TRBV28; abundance: -; j_gene: TRBJ2-7; d_gene: -; CDR3aa: CASSLQGPYEQYF; CDR3nt: TGTGCCAGCAGTTTACAGGGCCCCTACGAGCAGTACTTC
v_gene: TRBV28; abundance: -; j_gene: TRBJ1-1; d_gene: TRBD1; CDR3aa: CASSSQGSSEAFF; CDR3nt: TGTGCCAGCAGTTCACAGGGGAGCTCTGAAGCTTTCTTT